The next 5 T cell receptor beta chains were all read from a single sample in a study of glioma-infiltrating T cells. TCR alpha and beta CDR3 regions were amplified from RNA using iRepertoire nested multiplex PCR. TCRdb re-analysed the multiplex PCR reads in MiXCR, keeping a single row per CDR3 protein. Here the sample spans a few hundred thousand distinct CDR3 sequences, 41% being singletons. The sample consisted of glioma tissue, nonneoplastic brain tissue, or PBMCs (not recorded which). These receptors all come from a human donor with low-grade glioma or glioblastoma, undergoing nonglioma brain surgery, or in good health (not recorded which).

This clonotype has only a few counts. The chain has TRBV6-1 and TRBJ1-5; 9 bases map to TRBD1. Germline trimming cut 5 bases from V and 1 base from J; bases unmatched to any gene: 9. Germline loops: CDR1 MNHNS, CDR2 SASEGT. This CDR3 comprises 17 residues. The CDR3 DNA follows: TGTGCCAGCAGTCGTAACAGGGGGCCGGGGAGCAATCAGCCCCAGCATTTT. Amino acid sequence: CASSRNRGPGSNQPQHF.

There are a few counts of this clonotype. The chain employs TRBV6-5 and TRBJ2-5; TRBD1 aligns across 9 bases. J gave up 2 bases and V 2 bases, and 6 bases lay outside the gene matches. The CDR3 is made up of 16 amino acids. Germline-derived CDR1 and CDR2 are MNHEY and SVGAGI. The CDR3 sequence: CASSYQTGTGQETQYF. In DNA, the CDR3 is TGTGCCAGCAGTTACCAGACCGGGACAGGGCAAGAGACCCAGTACTTC.

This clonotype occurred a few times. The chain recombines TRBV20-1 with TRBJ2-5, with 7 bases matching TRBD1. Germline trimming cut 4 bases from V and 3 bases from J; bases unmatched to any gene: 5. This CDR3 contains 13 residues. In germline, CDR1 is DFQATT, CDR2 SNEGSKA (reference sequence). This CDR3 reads CSATTGHEETQYF. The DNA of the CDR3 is TGCAGTGCTACGACAGGGCACGAAGAGACCCAGTACTTC.

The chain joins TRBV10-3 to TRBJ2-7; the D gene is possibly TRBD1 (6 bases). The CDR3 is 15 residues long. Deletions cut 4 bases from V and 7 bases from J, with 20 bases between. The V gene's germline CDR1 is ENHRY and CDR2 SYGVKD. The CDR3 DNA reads TGTGCCATCAGTGCGAACGGACCTCCGAGGGGGGAGCAGTACTTC. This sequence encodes CAISANGPPRGEQYF.

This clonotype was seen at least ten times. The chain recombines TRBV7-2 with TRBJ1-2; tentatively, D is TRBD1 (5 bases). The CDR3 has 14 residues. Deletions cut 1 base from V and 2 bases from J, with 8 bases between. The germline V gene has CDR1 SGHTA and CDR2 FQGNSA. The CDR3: CASSLGRVNYGYTF. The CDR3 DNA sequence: TGTGCCAGCAGCTTAGGCAGGGTGAACTATGGCTACACCTTC.